The entry below describes one T cell receptor (beta chain). The target antigen is unknown. CDR1 is MDHEN, CDR2 SYDVKM, per germline. V was shortened by 3 bases and J by 4 bases, with 15 bases between the two germline ends. The CDR3 sequence is 15 residues long. The data derive from a study of PD-L1 blockade in urothelial cancer. Study context: A median blood sample held around 130,000 T cells and approximately 80,000 unique TCRs.

Using immunoSEQ multiplex PCR, the repertoire was profiled, and TCRdb retains in-frame clones only, with some absent. Among approximately 90,000 clones listed, 70% to 90% were seen once. Notes on the study in general: Durable-benefit cases showed more tumor-associated blood clone expansion at 3 weeks.

Stated time point: pretreatment peripheral blood. Patients had locally advanced or metastatic urothelial carcinoma. The study collected 1 to 8 samples per patient, pretreatment and on-treatment. The rearrangement links TRBV28 to TRBJ1-1; possibly TRBD1 for D (5 bases). The receptor was isolated from a man aged 55 to 69 with urothelial cancer. This material consisted of PBMCs, taken around atezolizumab (anti-PD-L1) treatment. CDR3 sequence reads: CASSFQIGAFTEAFF. The CDR3 nucleotides are TGTGCCAGCAGTTTCCAAATAGGGGCATTCACTGAAGCTTTCTTT.